One sample yielded the 29 T cell receptor beta chains listed below, sequenced in a study of CD4+ T cells in melanoma. Measured with immunoSEQ multiplex PCR; TCRdb has only the in-frame clones, and not every one. The sample lists about 50,000 clones, roughly 87% seen once, with 12% in the top ten. Sequenced material: peripheral blood. The receptor set was obtained from a human donor with melanoma.

This clone was found a few times. V gene TRBV7-2 combines with J gene TRBJ1-5, with 8 bases fitting TRBD1. The CDR3 runs 15 residues. The V segment lost 4 bases and the J segment 1 base; nucleotides outside the gene matches: 3. In germline, CDR1 is SGHTA, CDR2 FQGNSA. Written as DNA, the CDR3 is TGTGCCAGCAGCTACCAGGGGGCGAGCAATCAGCCCCAGCATTTT. This encodes CASSYQGASNQPQHF.

This rearrangement joins TRBV5-4 to TRBJ2-7; no definite D call. CDR3 size: 13 residues. Trimming pared 2 bases from V and 1 base from J, leaving 7 bases between. The V gene's germline CDR1 is SGHNT and CDR2 YYREEE (reference sequence). The CDR3 loop reads CASSLGSSYEQYF. In DNA form, the CDR3 reads TGTGCCAGCAGCTTAGGCAGTTCCTACGAGCAGTACTTC.

This clone was found once. This rearrangement joins TRBV28 to TRBJ1-2, with a possible D match to TRBD1 (5 bases). From germline, CDR1 is MDHEN and CDR2 SYDVKM. V lost 4 bases and J lost 4, with 13 bases in between. The CDR3 has 14 residues. The CDR3 DNA is TGTGCCAGCAGTTCCCAGGGTTTCGGCTATGGCTACACCTTC. This codes for CASSSQGFGYGYTF.

The rearrangement uses TRBV5-1 and TRBJ1-1, with TRBD1 as a possible D gene (5 bases). Trimming stripped 7 bases from V and 4 bases from J, with 17 bases between. This CDR3 has 14 amino acids. Germline assignment: CDR1 SGHRS and CDR2 YFSETQ. CDR3 coding DNA: TGCGCCAGCCGAATTGGGGGAGGCGGCACTGAAGCTTTCTTT. Translating gives CASRIGGGGTEAFF.

The chain has TRBV19 and TRBJ1-1; TRBD1 aligns across 8 bases. The germline CDR1 and CDR2 sequences are LNHDA and SQIVND (reference sequence). This CDR3 has 13 residues. The J segment lost 5 bases and the V segment lost 5 bases, leaving 4 bases of the junction unmatched. CDR3 residues: CASSRDRRTEAFF. The CDR3 DNA is TGTGCCAGTAGTCGGGACAGGAGGACTGAAGCTTTCTTT.

The chain uses TRBV7-2 and TRBJ2-3; D not resolved. CDR1 is SGHTA, CDR2 FQGNSA, per germline. The CDR3 has 12 amino acids. Trimming removed 1 base from V and 1 base from J, with 0 bases in between. CDR3 loop: CASSLGTDTQYF. Here the CDR3 DNA reads TGTGCCAGCAGCTTAGGCACAGATACGCAGTATTTT.

The chain recombines TRBV5-4 with TRBJ1-2, with TRBD1 identical over 7 bases. The CDR3 covers 12 residues. The V gene's germline CDR1 is SGHNT and CDR2 YYREEE (reference sequence). Germline trimming cut 5 bases from V and 10 bases from J; bases unmatched to any gene: 8. Here the CDR3 DNA reads TGTGCCAGCAGACTGACAGGGTTAGTCTACACCTTC. Protein sequence: CASRLTGLVYTF.

The chain combines TRBV6-4 with TRBJ2-3; 9 nucleotides match TRBD1. Germline lookup yields CDR1 MRHNA and CDR2 SNTAGT. This CDR3 comprises 15 residues. The J segment lost 3 bases and the V segment lost 4 bases, leaving 5 bases of the junction unmatched. The CDR3 region has the DNA TGTGCCAGCAGTGTACAGGGGGCGCCGACAGATACGCAGTATTTT. It translates to CASSVQGAPTDTQYF.

The chain links TRBV28 to TRBJ2-4, with TRBD2 matching 14 bases. The CDR3 runs to 18 residues. Germline V lookup: CDR1 MDHEN, CDR2 SYDVKM. V gave up 7 bases and J gave up 0 bases; unmatched junction bases: 8. The CDR3: CASNPGLAGVLAKNIQYF. As DNA, the CDR3 is TGTGCCAGCAACCCGGGACTAGCGGGGGTGCTAGCCAAAAACATTCAGTACTTC.

The chain joins TRBV7-8 to TRBJ1-2; possibly TRBD1 for D (6 bases). This CDR3 region has 15 residues. V was clipped by 2 bases and J by 1 base, with 11 bases between them. Germline V lookup: CDR1 SGHVS, CDR2 FQNEAQ. The CDR3 bases are TGTGCCAGCAGCTTACCCGGACAGAGTAACTATGGCTACACCTTC. Its protein product is CASSLPGQSNYGYTF.

This clone was counted a single time. This chain connects TRBV28 to TRBJ2-7; 7 bases match TRBD1. CDR3 length: 11 amino acids. The germline V gene has CDR1 MDHEN and CDR2 SYDVKM. The V and J ends lost 6 bases and 11 bases, in that order; junction bases with no gene match: 7. This CDR3 is CASRIQGIKYF. The CDR3 coding sequence is TGTGCCAGCAGAATACAGGGGATAAAGTACTTC.

On this clone itself: Other DNA sequences in this sample translate to the same CDR3. V gene TRBV18 combines with J gene TRBJ2-7; 11 bases match TRBD1. Trimming removed 2 bases from V and 3 bases from J; junction bases left unmatched: 0. The CDR3 has 14 residues. Germline CDR1 is KGHSH and CDR2 is LQKENI. CDR3 nucleotide sequence: TGTGCCAGCTCACCAGGGACAGGGGGCTACGAGCAGTACTTC. As protein: CASSPGTGGYEQYF.

The chain links TRBV5-1 to TRBJ2-2; D is ambiguous. Germline V lookup: CDR1 SGHRS, CDR2 YFSETQ. The CDR3 covers 15 residues. Trimming cost V 4 bases and J 3 bases, with 13 bases left between them. The CDR3 sequence: CASSPRNPYTGELFF. CDR3 nucleotides: TGCGCCAGCAGCCCCCGTAACCCTTACACCGGGGAGCTGTTTTTT. Full variable domain (outside the CDR3, taken from reference TRBV5-1 and TRBJ2-2): KAGVTQTPRYLIKTRGQQVTLSCSPISGHRSVSWYQQTPGQGLQFLFEYFSETQRNKGNFPGRFSGRQFSNSRSEMNVSTLELGDSALYLCASSPRNPYTGELFFGEGSRLTVL.

The chain uses TRBV5-1 and TRBJ1-4, with D possibly being TRBD1 (5 bases). The ends were cut back, 2 bases at V and 7 bases at J, with 12 bases in the middle. Germline CDR1 SGHRS, CDR2 YFSETQ. The CDR3 is 14 amino acids. CDR3 nucleotides: TGCGCCAGCAGCTTTGGGCAGGGAGTTGAAAAACTGTTTTTT. Protein: CASSFGQGVEKLFF. Full variable domain (rest looked up from reference TRBV5-1 and TRBJ1-4): KAGVTQTPRYLIKTRGQQVTLSCSPISGHRSVSWYQQTPGQGLQFLFEYFSETQRNKGNFPGRFSGRQFSNSRSEMNVSTLELGDSALYLCASSFGQGVEKLFFGSGTQLSVL.

The table lists this clone with a count of one. V and J are TRBV10-2 and TRBJ2-3; D might be TRBD1 or TRBD2, each matching 5 bases. The ends were cut back, 8 bases at V and 4 bases at J, with 13 bases in the middle. The CDR3 loop spans 13 amino acids. Germline V lookup: CDR1 WSHSY, CDR2 SAAADI. CDR3 DNA: TGCGCCAGCGGGGCTCCGGGGTCAGATACGCAGTATTTT. Its translation: CASGAPGSDTQYF.

CDR3 bases: TGTGCCAGCAGCCCTAAGAGACAGTCGGGCGATTCACCCCTCCACTTT. Translated, it gives CASSPKRQSGDSPLHF. The chain employs TRBV7-8 and TRBJ1-6, with D possibly TRBD1 on 5 matching bases. Trimming removed 5 bases from V and 8 bases from J, with 19 bases in between. CDR1 and CDR2 from the germline V gene are SGHVS and FQNEAQ. The CDR3 is 16 amino acids.

This sequence joins TRBV5-5 and TRBJ1-2; a weak D match, TRBD1 (6 bases). CDR1 SGHKS and CDR2 YYEKEE come from the germline V gene (reference sequence). This CDR3 has 17 amino acids. The V gene lost 4 bases and the J gene lost 4 bases, with 23 bases spanning the gap. CDR3 residues: CASSATPSTGPGYGYTF. CDR3 DNA sequence: TGTGCCAGCAGCGCTACTCCAAGCACAGGGCCCGGCTATGGCTACACCTTC.

This clone showed up just once. V is TRBV2 and J is TRBJ2-3, with a tentative D call TRBD2 (6 bases). Looked up from germline, CDR1 is SNHLY and CDR2 is FYNNEI. The CDR3 runs 17 residues. V lost 2 bases and J lost 2, with 17 bases in between. The CDR3: CASSENEGLSFTDTQYF. The CDR3 nucleotides read TGTGCCAGCAGTGAAAACGAGGGACTCTCCTTCACAGATACGCAGTATTTT.

This rearrangement joins TRBV27 to TRBJ1-2, with 8 bases fitting TRBD1. This CDR3 is 13 amino acids long. V shed 5 bases and J 7 bases; nucleotides not matched to a gene: 6. Germline V gene lookup returns CDR1 MNHEY and CDR2 SMNVEV (reference sequence). The CDR3 DNA follows: TGTGCCAGCAGTCCCCGGGACAGGATTGGCTACACCTTC. This codes for CASSPRDRIGYTF.

J is TRBJ2-7 and V is TRBV18; 9 bases are shared with TRBD1. V lost 3 bases, J lost 3 bases, and 9 bases stayed unmatched. The length of the CDR3 is 16 residues. Germline V CDR1 and CDR2: KGHSH, LQKENI. CDR3 in DNA: TGTGCCAGCTCACCCAGTCAGGCGGGACAGGGCTACGAGCAGTACTTC. It specifies CASSPSQAGQGYEQYF.

The V and J genes are TRBV11-2 and TRBJ2-7, with 10 bases fitting TRBD1. The trim removed 4 bases at V and 2 bases at J, leaving 5 bases unmatched. Germline V gives CDR1 SGHAT, CDR2 FQNNGV. The CDR3 covers 15 residues. The CDR3 sequence: CASSSGTGAAYEQYF. DNA for the CDR3: TGTGCCAGCAGCTCCGGGACAGGGGCGGCCTACGAGCAGTACTTC.

The V gene is TRBV11-2, the J gene TRBJ1-1; D uncertain. Germline CDR1 SGHAT, CDR2 FQNNGV. V was shortened by 3 bases and J by 5 bases, with 10 bases between the two germline ends. The CDR3 runs 13 residues. The CDR3 sequence is CASSFGVGTEAFF. For the CDR3, the DNA is TGTGCCAGCAGCTTCGGGGTTGGGACTGAAGCTTTCTTT.

The chain combines TRBV2 with TRBJ2-5; TRBD1 aligns across 7 bases. In germline, CDR1 is SNHLY, CDR2 FYNNEI. V lost 8 bases and J lost 2; bases outside the gene matches: 2. CDR3 length: 12 amino acids. Here the CDR3 DNA reads TGTGCCAGCCGGGACAGACAAGAGACCCAGTACTTC. As protein: CASRDRQETQYF.

The chain uses TRBV30 and TRBJ2-1, with D possibly TRBD2 on 7 matching bases. This CDR3 comprises 14 residues. V lost 0 bases and J lost 12, with 18 bases in between. CDR1 is GTSNPN, CDR2 SVGIG, per germline (reference sequence). The chain's CDR3 is CAWSVSGGGPGQFF. The CDR3 region has the DNA TGTGCCTGGAGTGTATCTGGGGGGGGGCCCGGGCAGTTCTTC.

This chain joins TRBV27 and TRBJ2-5, with 7 bases lining up with TRBD2. The CDR3 has 13 residues. The V segment lost 1 base and the J segment 5 bases; nucleotides outside the gene matches: 1. Germline V CDR1 and CDR2: MNHEY, SMNVEV (reference sequence). CDR3: CASSLFGGETQYF. In DNA, the CDR3 is TGTGCCAGCAGTTTATTCGGGGGGGAGACCCAGTACTTC.

J is TRBJ2-5 and V is TRBV29-1, with D perhaps TRBD2 (5 bases). CDR3 size: 14 residues. Per the germline V gene, CDR1 is SQVTM and CDR2 is ANQGSEA. Trimming took off 7 bases at V and 5 bases at J, with 20 bases between the two ends. CDR3 residues: CSAAPDGPGETQYF. CDR3 sequence (DNA): TGCAGCGCAGCCCCGGACGGGCCGGGGGAGACCCAGTACTTC.

The chain uses TRBV19 and TRBJ1-2, with TRBD1 matching 9 bases. Germline CDR1 reads LNHDA; CDR2 reads SQIVND (reference sequence). This CDR3 has 15 residues. Trimming removed 5 bases from V and 5 bases from J; junction bases left unmatched: 9. The chain's CDR3 is CASSPTAGQGYGYTF. The CDR3 DNA reads as TGTGCCAGTAGTCCAACAGCAGGACAGGGGTATGGCTACACCTTC.

The chain links TRBV7-2 to TRBJ2-7; TRBD2 matches at 12 bases. The CDR3 sequence is 18 residues long. CDR1 is SGHTA and CDR2 is FQGNSA in the germline V gene. The trim removed 6 bases at V and 2 bases at J, leaving 14 bases unmatched. The CDR3 region has the DNA TGTGCCAGCAGTACAGAGATGACTAGCGGGGGCCTCCCCTACGAGCAGTACTTC. It translates to CASSTEMTSGGLPYEQYF.

The chain employs TRBV10-3 and TRBJ1-2; D is uncertain. V was trimmed by 11 bases and J by 8 bases, leaving 15 bases between them. Germline values: CDR1 ENHRY, CDR2 SYGVKD. The CDR3 has 11 amino acids. CDR3 sequence: CAVQTPPGYTF. CDR3 nucleotides: TGTGCCGTACAAACGCCTCCGGGCTACACCTTC.